What follows are 10 T cell receptor beta chains derived from one specimen sequenced in a study of T cell repertoires in ileal Crohn's disease. Sample time point: inflamed ileum from the surgical specimen. Method: immunoSEQ multiplex PCR; TCRdb's copy keeps in-frame clones and lacks some. The table records around 7,000 clones, approximately 80% of them present only once. Sequenced input: ileal tissue. The receptors were gathered from an adult with Crohn's disease.

The CDR3 is CASSSRTAGDTQYF. The CDR3 DNA reads as TGTGCCAGCAGCTCTCGGACAGCCGGGGATACGCAGTATTTT. The rearrangement links TRBV11-3 to TRBJ2-3, with a tentative D call TRBD1 (6 bases). Germline assignment: CDR1 SGHNT and CDR2 YENEEA. Trimming left V 4 bases short and J 6 bases short, with 14 bases between. The CDR3 has 14 amino acids.

The chain carries TRBV4-1 and TRBJ2-1; the match to TRBD1 covers 7 bases. This CDR3 spans 14 amino acids. Germline V gene sequence: CDR1 MGHRA, CDR2 YSYEKL. V shed 4 bases and J 3 bases; nucleotides not matched to a gene: 3. The CDR3 nucleotides read TGCGCCAGCAGCCCCGGGACAGTCTACAATGAGCAGTTCTTC. Its protein is CASSPGTVYNEQFF.

The chain carries TRBV16 and TRBJ1-6; possibly TRBD1 for D (6 bases). V lost 4 bases to trimming and J lost 9 bases, with 19 bases between them. This CDR3 contains 16 residues. Germline V gene sequence: CDR1 KGHSY, CDR2 FQNENV. The chain's CDR3 is CASSLRPGGVGSPLHF. The CDR3 region has the DNA TGTGCCAGCAGCCTCCGGCCCGGGGGCGTCGGTTCACCCCTCCACTTT.

This clone has only one observation. This sequence joins TRBV9 and TRBJ2-5; D gene ambiguous. Germline values: CDR1 SGDLS, CDR2 YYNGEE. V was clipped by 0 bases and J by 5 bases, with 5 bases between them. The CDR3 is 12 amino acids. The CDR3 nucleotides are TGTGCCAGCAGCGTAGAAGGGGAGACCCAGTACTTC. Protein: CASSVEGETQYF.

This sequence joins TRBV29-1 and TRBJ2-1; D is undetermined. Germline V CDR1 and CDR2: SQVTM, ANQGSEA. V was clipped by 7 bases and J by 0 bases, with 10 bases between them. The CDR3 is 13 amino acids. CDR3 sequence: CSARLSSYNEQFF. CDR3 in DNA: TGCAGCGCAAGACTCAGCTCCTACAATGAGCAGTTCTTC.

The chain combines TRBV11-2 with TRBJ2-7; 9 nucleotides match TRBD1. J lost 0 bases, V lost 3 bases, and 12 bases had no gene match. The CDR3 runs 18 residues. Germline V lookup: CDR1 SGHAT, CDR2 FQNNGV. The CDR3 reads CASSLQQGAPGFSYEQYF. DNA of the CDR3: TGTGCCAGCAGCTTGCAACAGGGGGCTCCAGGGTTCTCCTACGAGCAGTACTTC.

This CDR3 reads CASSLLGAAGNTIYF. Here the CDR3 DNA reads TGCGCCAGCAGCCTCCTCGGGGCCGCTGGAAACACCATATATTTT. The chain carries TRBV4-1 and TRBJ1-3; the D gene is possibly TRBD1 (5 bases). Germline lookup yields CDR1 MGHRA and CDR2 YSYEKL. V was clipped by 4 bases and J by 2 bases, with 12 bases between them. The CDR3 is 15 residues long.

This clone was picked up a small number of times. The genes are TRBV4-2 and TRBJ2-7; 13 bases map to TRBD2. The CDR3 is made up of 15 amino acids. Germline CDR1 LGHNA, CDR2 YNFKEQ. The J segment lost 2 bases and the V segment lost 4 bases, leaving 2 bases of the junction unmatched. CDR3 in amino acids: CASSLGLAGAYEQYF. CDR3 DNA sequence: TGTGCCAGCAGCCTAGGACTAGCGGGAGCCTACGAGCAGTACTTC.

The chain joins TRBV6-1 to TRBJ2-3; 9 nucleotides match TRBD2. V lost 1 base to trimming and J lost 0 bases; unmatched junction nucleotides: 2. The CDR3 length is 16 residues. The germline CDR1 and CDR2 sequences are MNHNS and SASEGT. The CDR3 protein is CASSEGAGGSTDTQYF. As DNA, the CDR3 is TGTGCCAGCAGTGAAGGGGCGGGGGGGAGCACAGATACGCAGTATTTT.

This rearrangement joins TRBV5-4 to TRBJ2-1; D unresolved. Germline CDR1 SGHNT, CDR2 YYREEE (reference sequence). This CDR3 is 12 amino acids long. Trimming took off 1 base at V and 9 bases at J, with 8 bases between the two ends. The CDR3, as DNA: TGTGCCAGCAGCTTGACAGCTGGTGAGCAGTTCTTC. As protein: CASSLTAGEQFF.